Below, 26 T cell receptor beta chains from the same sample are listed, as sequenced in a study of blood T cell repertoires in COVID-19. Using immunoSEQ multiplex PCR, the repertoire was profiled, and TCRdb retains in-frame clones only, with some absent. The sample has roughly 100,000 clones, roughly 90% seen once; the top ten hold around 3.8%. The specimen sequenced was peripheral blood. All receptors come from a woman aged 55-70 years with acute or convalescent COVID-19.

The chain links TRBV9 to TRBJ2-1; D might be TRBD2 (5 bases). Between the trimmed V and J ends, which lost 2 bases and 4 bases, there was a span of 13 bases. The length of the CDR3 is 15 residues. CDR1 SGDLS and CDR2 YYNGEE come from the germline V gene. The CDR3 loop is CASSVTGIAYNEQFF. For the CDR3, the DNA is TGTGCCAGCAGCGTCACGGGGATTGCTTACAATGAGCAGTTCTTC.

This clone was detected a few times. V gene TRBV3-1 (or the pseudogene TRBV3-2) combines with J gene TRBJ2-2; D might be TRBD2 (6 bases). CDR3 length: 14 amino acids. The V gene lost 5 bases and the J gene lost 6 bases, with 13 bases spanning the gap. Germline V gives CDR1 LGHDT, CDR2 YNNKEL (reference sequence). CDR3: CASSSMSGAGELFF. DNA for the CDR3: TGTGCCAGCAGCTCGATGTCGGGGGCCGGGGAGCTGTTTTTT.

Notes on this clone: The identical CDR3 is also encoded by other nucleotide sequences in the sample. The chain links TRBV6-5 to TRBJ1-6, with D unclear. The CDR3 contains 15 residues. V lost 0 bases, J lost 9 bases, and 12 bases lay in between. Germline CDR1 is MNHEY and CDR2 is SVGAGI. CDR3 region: CASSYSWELGSPLHF. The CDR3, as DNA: TGTGCCAGCAGTTACTCCTGGGAGTTAGGTTCACCCCTCCACTTT.

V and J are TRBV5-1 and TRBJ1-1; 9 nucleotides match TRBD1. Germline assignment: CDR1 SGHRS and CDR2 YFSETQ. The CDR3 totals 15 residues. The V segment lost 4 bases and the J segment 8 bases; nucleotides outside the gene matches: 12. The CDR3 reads CASSMDGRTGEEAFF. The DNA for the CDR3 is TGCGCCAGCAGCATGGATGGGCGGACAGGGGAGGAAGCTTTCTTT.

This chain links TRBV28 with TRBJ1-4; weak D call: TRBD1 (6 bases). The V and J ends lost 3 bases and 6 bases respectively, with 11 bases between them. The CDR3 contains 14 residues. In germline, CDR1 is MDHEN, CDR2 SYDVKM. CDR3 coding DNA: TGTGCCAGCAGTTTCGCAGGGGTGGATGAAAAACTGTTTTTT. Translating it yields CASSFAGVDEKLFF. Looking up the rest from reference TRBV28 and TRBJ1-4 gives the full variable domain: DVKVTQSSRYLVKRTGEKVFLECVQDMDHENMFWYRQDPGLGLRLIYFSYDVKMKEKGDIPEGYSVSREKKERFSLILESASTNQTSMYLCASSFAGVDEKLFFGSGTQLSVL.

The chain's CDR3 is CASSSALIGNTEAFF. In DNA form, the CDR3 reads TGTGCCAGCAGCTCCGCCCTGATCGGGAACACTGAAGCTTTCTTT. The chain has TRBV11-3 and TRBJ1-1; D is undetermined. CDR1 and CDR2 from the germline V gene are SGHNT and YENEEA. The CDR3 sequence is 15 residues long. Trimming took 4 bases from V and 1 from J, leaving 13 bases between them.

The CDR3 loop is CSVKGVGANVLTF. The CDR3 nucleotides read TGCAGCGTCAAAGGGGTAGGGGCCAACGTCCTGACTTTC. This chain uses TRBV29-1 with TRBJ2-6; weak D call: TRBD1 (5 bases). V was cut by 6 bases and J by 4 bases, with 10 bases left in between. The CDR3 spans 13 residues. CDR1 and CDR2 (germline): SQVTM, ANQGSEA.

The CDR3 here is CASSSLAGAYNEQFF. Here the CDR3 DNA reads TGCGCCAGCAGTTCACTAGCGGGCGCCTACAATGAGCAGTTCTTC. The chain recombines TRBV10-2 with TRBJ2-1; 9 bases are a match to TRBD2. This CDR3 has 15 residues. V was pared by 5 bases and J by 2 bases, with 4 bases of the junction left unmatched. The germline gives CDR1 WSHSY, CDR2 SAAADI.

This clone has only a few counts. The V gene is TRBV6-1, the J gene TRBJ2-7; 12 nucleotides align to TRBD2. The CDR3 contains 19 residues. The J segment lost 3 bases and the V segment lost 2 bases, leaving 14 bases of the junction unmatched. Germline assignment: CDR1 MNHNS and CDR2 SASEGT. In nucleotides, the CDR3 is TGTGCCAGCAGTGAAAGACGGGGTATACTAGCGGGAGGCTTCTACGAGCAGTACGTC. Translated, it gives CASSERRGILAGGFYEQYV.

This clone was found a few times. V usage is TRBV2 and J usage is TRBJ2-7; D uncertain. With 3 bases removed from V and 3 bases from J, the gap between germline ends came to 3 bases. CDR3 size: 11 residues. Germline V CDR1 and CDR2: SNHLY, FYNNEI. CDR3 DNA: TGTGCCAGCAGTGACGGCTACGAGCAGTACTTC. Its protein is CASSDGYEQYF.

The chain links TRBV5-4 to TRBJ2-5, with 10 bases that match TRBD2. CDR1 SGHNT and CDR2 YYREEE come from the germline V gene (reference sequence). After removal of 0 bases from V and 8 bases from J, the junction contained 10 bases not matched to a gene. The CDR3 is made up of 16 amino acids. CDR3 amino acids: CASSLDTGLAIGTQYF. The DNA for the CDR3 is TGTGCCAGCAGCTTGGACACGGGACTAGCGATAGGAACCCAGTACTTC.

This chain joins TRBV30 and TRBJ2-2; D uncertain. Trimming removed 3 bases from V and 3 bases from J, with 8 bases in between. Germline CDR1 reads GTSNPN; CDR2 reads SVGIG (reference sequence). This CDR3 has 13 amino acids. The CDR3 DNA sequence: TGTGCCTGGAGGAAAGCGTACACCGGGGAGCTGTTTTTT. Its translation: CAWRKAYTGELFF.

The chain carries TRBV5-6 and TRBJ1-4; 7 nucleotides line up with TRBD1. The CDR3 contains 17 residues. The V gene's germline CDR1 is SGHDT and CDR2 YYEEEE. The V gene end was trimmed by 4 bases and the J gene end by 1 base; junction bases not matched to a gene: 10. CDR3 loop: CASSVNRGIVTNEKLFF. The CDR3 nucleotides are TGTGCCAGCAGCGTAAACAGGGGCATTGTAACTAATGAAAAACTGTTTTTT.

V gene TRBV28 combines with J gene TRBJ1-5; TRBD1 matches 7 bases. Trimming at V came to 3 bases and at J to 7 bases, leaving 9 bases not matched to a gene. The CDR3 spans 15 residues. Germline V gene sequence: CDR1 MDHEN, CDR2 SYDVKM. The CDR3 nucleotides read TGTGCCAGCAGTTTGAGTGACAGGGTCTGGCAGCCCCAGCATTTT. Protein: CASSLSDRVWQPQHF.

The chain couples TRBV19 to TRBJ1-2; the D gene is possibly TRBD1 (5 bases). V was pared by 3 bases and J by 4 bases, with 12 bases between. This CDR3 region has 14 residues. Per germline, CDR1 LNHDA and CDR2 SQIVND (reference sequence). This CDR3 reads CASSIERGGYGYTF. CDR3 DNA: TGTGCCAGTAGTATTGAGAGGGGAGGCTATGGCTACACCTTC.

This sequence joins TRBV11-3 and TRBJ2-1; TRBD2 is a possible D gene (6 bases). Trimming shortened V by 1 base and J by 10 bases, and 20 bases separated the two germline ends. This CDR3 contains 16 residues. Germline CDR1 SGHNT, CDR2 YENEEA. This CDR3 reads CASSLATGVPKGEQFF. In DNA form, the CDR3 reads TGTGCCAGCAGCTTAGCCACGGGAGTTCCGAAGGGGGAGCAGTTCTTC.

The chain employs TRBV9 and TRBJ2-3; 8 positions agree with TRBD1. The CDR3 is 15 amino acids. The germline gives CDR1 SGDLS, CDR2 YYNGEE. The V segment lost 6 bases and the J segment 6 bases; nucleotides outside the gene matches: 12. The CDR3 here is CASTRGDRSLDTQYF. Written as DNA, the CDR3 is TGTGCCAGCACCCGAGGGGACAGGTCCCTGGATACGCAGTATTTT.

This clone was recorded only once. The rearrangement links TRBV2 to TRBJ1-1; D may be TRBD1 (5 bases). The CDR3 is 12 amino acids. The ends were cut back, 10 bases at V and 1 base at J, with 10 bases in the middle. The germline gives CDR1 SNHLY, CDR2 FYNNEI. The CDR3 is CAIGGRNTEAFF. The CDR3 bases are TGTGCCATCGGGGGTAGGAACACTGAAGCTTTCTTT.

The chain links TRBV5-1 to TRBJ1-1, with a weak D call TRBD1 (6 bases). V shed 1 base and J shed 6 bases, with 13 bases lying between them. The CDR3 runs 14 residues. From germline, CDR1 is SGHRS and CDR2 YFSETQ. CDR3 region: CASSLTGYDPEAFF. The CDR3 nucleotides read TGCGCCAGCAGCTTGACAGGGTATGATCCTGAAGCTTTCTTT. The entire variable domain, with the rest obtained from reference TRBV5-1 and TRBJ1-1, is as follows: KAGVTQTPRYLIKTRGQQVTLSCSPISGHRSVSWYQQTPGQGLQFLFEYFSETQRNKGNFPGRFSGRQFSNSRSEMNVSTLELGDSALYLCASSLTGYDPEAFFGQGTRLTVV.

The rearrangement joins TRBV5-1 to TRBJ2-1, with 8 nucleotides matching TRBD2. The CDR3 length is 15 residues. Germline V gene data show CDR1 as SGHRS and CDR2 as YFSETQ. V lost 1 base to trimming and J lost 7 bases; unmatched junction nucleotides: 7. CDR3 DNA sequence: TGCGCCAGCAGCTTGTCGGCTAGCGGGTCGAATGAGCAGTTCTTC. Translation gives CASSLSASGSNEQFF.

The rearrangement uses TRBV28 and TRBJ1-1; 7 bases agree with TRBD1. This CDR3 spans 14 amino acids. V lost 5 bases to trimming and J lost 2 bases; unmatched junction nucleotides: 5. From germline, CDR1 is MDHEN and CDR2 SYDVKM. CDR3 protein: CASSAGQINTEAFF. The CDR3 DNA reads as TGTGCCAGCAGTGCGGGACAGATCAACACTGAAGCTTTCTTT. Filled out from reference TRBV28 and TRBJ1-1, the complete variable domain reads DVKVTQSSRYLVKRTGEKVFLECVQDMDHENMFWYRQDPGLGLRLIYFSYDVKMKEKGDIPEGYSVSREKKERFSLILESASTNQTSMYLCASSAGQINTEAFFGQGTRLTVV.

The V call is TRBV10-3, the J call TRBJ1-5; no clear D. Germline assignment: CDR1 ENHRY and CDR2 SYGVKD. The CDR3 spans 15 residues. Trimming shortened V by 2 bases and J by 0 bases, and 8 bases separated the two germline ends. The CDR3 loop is CAISEGQDSNQPQHF. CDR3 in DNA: TGTGCCATCAGTGAGGGGCAGGATAGCAATCAGCCCCAGCATTTT.

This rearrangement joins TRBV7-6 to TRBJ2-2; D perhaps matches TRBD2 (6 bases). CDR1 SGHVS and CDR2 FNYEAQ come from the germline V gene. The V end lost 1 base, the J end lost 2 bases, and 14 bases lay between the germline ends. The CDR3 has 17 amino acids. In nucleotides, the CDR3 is TGTGCCAGCAGCTTAGGATGGGGACTTCCTAACACCGGGGAGCTGTTTTTT. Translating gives CASSLGWGLPNTGELFF. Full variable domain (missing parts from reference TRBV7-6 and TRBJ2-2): GAGVSQSPRYKVTKRGQDVALRCDPISGHVSLYWYRQALGQGPEFLTYFNYEAQQDKSGLPNDRFSAERPEGSISTLTIQRTEQRDSAMYRCASSLGWGLPNTGELFFGEGSRLTVL.

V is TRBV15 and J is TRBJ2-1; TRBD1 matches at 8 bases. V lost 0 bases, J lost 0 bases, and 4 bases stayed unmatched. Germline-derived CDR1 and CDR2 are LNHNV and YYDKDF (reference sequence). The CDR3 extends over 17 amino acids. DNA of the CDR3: TGTGCCACCAGCAGAGATTTCGGGACAGGCTCCTACAATGAGCAGTTCTTC. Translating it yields CATSRDFGTGSYNEQFF. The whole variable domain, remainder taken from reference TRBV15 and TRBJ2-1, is DAMVIQNPRYQVTQFGKPVTLSCSQTLNHNVMYWYQQKSSQAPKLLFHYYDKDFNNEADTPDNFQSRRPNTSFCFLDIRSPGLGDTAMYLCATSRDFGTGSYNEQFFGPGTRLTVL.

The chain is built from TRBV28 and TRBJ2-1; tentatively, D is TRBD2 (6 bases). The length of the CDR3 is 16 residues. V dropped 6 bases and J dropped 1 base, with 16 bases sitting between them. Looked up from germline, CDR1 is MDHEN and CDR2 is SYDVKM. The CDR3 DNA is TGTGCCAGCAGACCTCCCGGGACTCAGTCCTACAATGAGCAGTTCTTC. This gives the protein CASRPPGTQSYNEQFF.

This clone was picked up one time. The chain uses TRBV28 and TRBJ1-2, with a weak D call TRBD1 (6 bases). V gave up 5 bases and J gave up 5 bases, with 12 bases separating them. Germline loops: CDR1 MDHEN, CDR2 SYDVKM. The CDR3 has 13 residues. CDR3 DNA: TGTGCCAGCAGTCCAGGGGTTGGGTATGGCTACACCTTC. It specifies CASSPGVGYGYTF.